The 30 T cell receptor beta chains presented below share a single source sample, sequenced in a study of human T cells and chemical hapten exposure. TCRdb reprocessed the RACE reads with MiXCR, giving one entry per CDR3 protein. The table shows a few hundred thousand distinct CDR3 sequences, with roughly 6.3% occurring only once. As for time point: patch test 2, 6 weeks after DPC sensitization. Treatment meaning: therapeutic diphenylcyclopropenone sensitization with weekly scalp DPC. Sequenced here: whole blood, sampled in connection with sensitization to the hapten diphenylcyclopropenone (DPC). The source of these receptors is a woman aged 18-30 years with alopecia areata. Some clones in this sample may be carry-over from other donors' samples.

This clonotype was seen many times. The chain couples TRBV11-2 to TRBJ1-6; 9 nucleotides line up with TRBD1. The germline gives CDR1 SGHAT, CDR2 FQNNGV. The CDR3 sequence is 15 residues long. V trimming: 5 bases; J trimming: 6 bases; junction bases outside the gene matches: 5. CDR3 amino acids: CASSQRDRVNSPLHF. The CDR3 DNA sequence: TGTGCCAGCAGCCAAAGGGACAGGGTTAATTCACCCCTCCACTTT.

This clonotype was observed at least ten times. V usage is TRBV7-6 and J usage is TRBJ1-2, with 8 bases identical to TRBD1. The germline V gene encodes CDR1 SGHVS and CDR2 FNYEAQ. The CDR3 spans 14 residues. After removal of 5 bases from V and 7 bases from J, the junction contained 9 bases not matched to a gene. The CDR3 DNA is TGTGCCAGCAGCCTTGGACAGGGTGGGGCTGGCTACACCTTC. Translating it yields CASSLGQGGAGYTF.

At least ten counts were recorded for this clonotype. The DNA for the CDR3 is TGTGCCAGCAGTGAGAGAGCTAACTATGGCTACACCTTC. It specifies CASSERANYGYTF. The chain uses TRBV25-1 and TRBJ1-2; the D is unclear. The germline gives CDR1 MGHDK, CDR2 SYGVNS. Trimming took off 3 bases at V and 0 bases at J, with 5 bases between the two ends. The CDR3 loop spans 13 amino acids.

There are many counts of this clonotype. J is TRBJ1-6 and V is TRBV6-5; D call uncertain. Germline V gives CDR1 MNHEY, CDR2 SVGAGI. This CDR3 has 14 amino acids. Deletions cut 6 bases from V and 3 bases from J, with 9 bases between. In DNA, the CDR3 is TGTGCCAGCAGGCTAGCGGGCTATAATTCACCCCTCCACTTT. It encodes CASRLAGYNSPLHF.

This clonotype was picked up a small number of times. This chain connects TRBV7-9 to TRBJ1-1; 8 bases align to TRBD1. This CDR3 has 15 amino acids. The V gene's germline CDR1 is SEHNR and CDR2 FQNEAQ (reference sequence). The junction had 7 bases not matched to a gene; V was cut back by 5 bases and J by 2 bases. The DNA of the CDR3 is TGTGCCAGCAGCACCGGGACAGGCTTCAACACTGAAGCTTTCTTT. Encoded protein: CASSTGTGFNTEAFF. The whole variable domain, filled in from reference TRBV7-9 and TRBJ1-1, reads DTGVSQNPRHKITKRGQNVTFRCDPISEHNRLYWYRQTLGQGPEFLTYFQNEAQLEKSRLLSDRFSAERPKGSFSTLEIQRTEQGDSAMYLCASSTGTGFNTEAFFGQGTRLTVV.

The chain joins TRBV29-1 to TRBJ2-5; D possibly corresponds to TRBD1 (5 bases). The CDR3 runs to 13 residues. V was clipped by 3 bases and J by 2 bases, with 10 bases between them. The germline CDR1 and CDR2 sequences are SQVTM and ANQGSEA. In nucleotides, the CDR3 is TGCAGCGTTGACCGGTCAGGGCAAGAGACCCAGTACTTC. This sequence encodes CSVDRSGQETQYF.

This clonotype was recorded many times. The genes are TRBV5-4 and TRBJ1-2, with 7 bases matching TRBD1. V trimming: 4 bases; J trimming: 5 bases; junction bases outside the gene matches: 11. CDR1 SGHNT and CDR2 YYREEE come from the germline V gene (reference sequence). There are 15 residues in the CDR3. The CDR3 reads CASSPNSGGFYGYTF. The CDR3 nucleotides are TGTGCCAGCAGCCCCAACTCAGGGGGATTTTATGGCTACACCTTC.

In this sample, this clonotype turned up many times. The chain uses TRBV20-1 and TRBJ1-2; D gene ambiguous. The V gene's germline CDR1 is DFQATT and CDR2 SNEGSKA (reference sequence). Trimming stripped 0 bases from V and 3 bases from J, with 11 bases between. This CDR3 comprises 14 residues. The CDR3, as DNA: TGCAGTGCTAGAGATTTGGGCCCATACTATGGCTACACCTTC. Its translation: CSARDLGPYYGYTF.

The genes are TRBV13 and TRBJ2-3; 7 nucleotides agree with TRBD1. The CDR3 extends over 15 amino acids. The V gene's germline CDR1 is PRHDT and CDR2 FYEKMQ (reference sequence). V was pared by 0 bases and J by 5 bases, with 5 bases of the junction left unmatched. DNA of the CDR3: TGTGCCAGCAGCTTAGGAGGGGGCCGAGGAGATACGCAGTATTTT. Translating gives CASSLGGGRGDTQYF.

The table lists this clonotype with many counts. The DNA for the CDR3 is TGTGCCAGCAGCCAAGTAGACCAGGGCACAGATACGCAGTATTTT. This translates into CASSQVDQGTDTQYF. V usage is TRBV4-2 and J usage is TRBJ2-3, with unresolved D. CDR3 length equals 15 residues. CDR1 is LGHNA and CDR2 is YNFKEQ in the germline V gene. The V end was cut by 1 base, the J end by 1 base, with 9 bases between.

This clonotype appeared many times. The chain uses TRBV5-1 and TRBJ2-1; 7 bases match TRBD2. The germline gives CDR1 SGHRS, CDR2 YFSETQ. The CDR3 runs to 16 residues. Unmatched junction bases numbered 11, after V lost 4 bases and J lost 4 bases. The CDR3 nucleotides read TGCGCCAGCAGCCAACTCAAAAGCGGGGCTTACAATGAGCAGTTCTTC. Translated, it gives CASSQLKSGAYNEQFF.

J is TRBJ1-4 and V is TRBV6-6; 7 nucleotides match TRBD1. The germline gives CDR1 MNHNY, CDR2 SVGAGI (reference sequence). CDR3 length: 16 residues. V lost 6 bases and J lost 2; bases outside the gene matches: 9. The CDR3 bases are TGTGCCAGCAGCTACACAATACAGGGGACTAATGAAAAACTGTTTTTT. Protein: CASSYTIQGTNEKLFF.

This clonotype came up many times. The gene calls are TRBV7-9 and TRBJ1-1, with D perhaps matching TRBD1 (5 bases). The CDR3 runs 15 residues. The V gene's germline CDR1 is SEHNR and CDR2 FQNEAQ (reference sequence). V dropped 2 bases and J dropped 0 bases, with 10 bases sitting between them. This chain's CDR3 is CASSLKGLMNTEAFF. For the CDR3, the DNA is TGTGCCAGCAGCTTAAAGGGACTCATGAACACTGAAGCTTTCTTT.

The table lists this clonotype with a few counts. The rearrangement uses TRBV18 and TRBJ2-7, with D possibly matching TRBD2 (7 bases). Germline assignment: CDR1 KGHSH and CDR2 LQKENI. The CDR3 contains 15 residues. Trimming took 6 bases from V and 6 from J, leaving 21 bases between them. In nucleotides, the CDR3 is TGTGCCAGCTCTATCCGAGGGGGGGAGCCGGGCGAGCAGTACTTC. Translating gives CASSIRGGEPGEQYF.

In its sample, this clonotype was seen many times. V is TRBV12-3 or TRBV12-4 and J is TRBJ1-4; D gene ambiguous. Trimming cost V 3 bases and J 7 bases, with 12 bases left between them. The CDR3 extends over 14 amino acids. The CDR3 region is CASSLRTVVEKLFF. The CDR3 bases are TGTGCCAGCAGTTTGAGAACGGTGGTTGAAAAACTGTTTTTT.

This clonotype was counted only a few times. This chain connects TRBV9 to TRBJ2-5; 15 bases match TRBD2. Losses at the gene ends were 3 bases for V and 4 bases for J; bases not matched to a gene: 7. The CDR3 totals 17 residues. Germline CDR1 is SGDLS and CDR2 is YYNGEE. CDR3 nucleotides: TGTGCCAGCAGCGCCGGACTAGCGGGGGGGTCCCGAGAGACCCAGTACTTC. It is translated as CASSAGLAGGSRETQYF.

This clonotype was observed a few times. V is TRBV6-6 and J is TRBJ2-5; 8 nucleotides align to TRBD1. The CDR3 is 15 residues long. Germline assignment: CDR1 MNHNY and CDR2 SVGAGI (reference sequence). V lost 2 bases to trimming and J lost 3 bases; unmatched junction nucleotides: 5. The CDR3 nucleotides are TGTGCCAGCAGTTACGGCCGACAGGGGAAAGAGACCCAGTACTTC. Its translation: CASSYGRQGKETQYF.

This clonotype was observed a handful of times. V usage is TRBV4-3 and J usage is TRBJ1-2, with no clear D. The V end lost 6 bases, the J end lost 5 bases, and 19 bases lay between the germline ends. The V gene's germline CDR1 is LGHNA and CDR2 YSLEER. This CDR3 contains 15 residues. The CDR3 sequence is CASRTNLLGEYGYTF. For the CDR3, the DNA is TGCGCCAGCAGAACAAACCTATTAGGAGAGTATGGCTACACCTTC.

This clonotype was counted ten times or more. J is TRBJ1-2 and V is TRBV16; D gene ambiguous. The CDR3 length is 13 residues. The V end was cut by 0 bases, the J end by 6 bases, with 8 bases between. Germline CDR1 reads KGHSY; CDR2 reads FQNENV. CDR3 DNA sequence: TGTGCCAGCAGCCAATCGGCAACAGATGGCTACACCTTC. Amino acids: CASSQSATDGYTF.

This clonotype occurred a few times. This sequence joins TRBV18 and TRBJ1-1; D ambiguous. The CDR3 has 14 residues. The germline CDR1 and CDR2 sequences are KGHSH and LQKENI. V shed 2 bases and J shed 1 base, with 8 bases lying between them. The CDR3 DNA sequence: TGTGCCAGCTCACCAATCGCCCAGAACACTGAAGCTTTCTTT. Its translation is CASSPIAQNTEAFF.

V and J are TRBV4-3 and TRBJ1-5; D not resolved. V gave up 0 bases and J gave up 4 bases, with 10 bases separating them. CDR3 size: 15 residues. Germline V gives CDR1 LGHNA, CDR2 YSLEER. The CDR3 sequence: CASSQDGEPNQPQHF. As DNA, the CDR3 is TGCGCCAGCAGCCAAGACGGGGAGCCGAATCAGCCCCAGCATTTT.

This chain links TRBV11-2 with TRBJ2-3; D possibly corresponds to TRBD2 (5 bases). CDR1 SGHAT and CDR2 FQNNGV come from the germline V gene. This CDR3 contains 17 residues. Trimming took 4 bases from V and 0 from J, leaving 17 bases between them. CDR3 region: CASSSTPTSVSTDTQYF. The CDR3, as DNA: TGTGCCAGCAGCTCGACCCCCACTAGTGTTAGCACAGATACGCAGTATTTT.

This clonotype was detected only a few times. This chain joins TRBV3-1 and TRBJ2-5, with D hard to call. The CDR3 extends over 14 amino acids. V dropped 0 bases and J dropped 5 bases, with 10 bases sitting between them. Germline CDR1 reads LGHDT; CDR2 reads YNNKEL (reference sequence). This chain's CDR3 is CASSQDARTETQYF. CDR3 sequence (DNA): TGTGCCAGCAGCCAAGACGCCCGAACGGAGACCCAGTACTTC.

The sample holds a few counts of this clonotype. The chain combines TRBV29-1 with TRBJ2-5, with D possibly called TRBD1 or TRBD2 (6 bases each). The CDR3 totals 15 residues. Germline V gives CDR1 SQVTM, CDR2 ANQGSEA. Trimming stripped 0 bases from V and 2 bases from J, with 13 bases between. The CDR3 loop reads CSVEDRGRLQETQYF. The CDR3 DNA sequence: TGCAGCGTTGAAGACCGGGGGCGGTTACAAGAGACCCAGTACTTC. The full variable domain, with the rest looked up from reference TRBV29-1 and TRBJ2-5, is SAVISQKPSRDICQRGTSLTIQCQVDSQVTMMFWYRQQPGQSLTLIATANQGSEATYESGFVIDKFPISRPNLTFSTLTVSNMSPEDSSIYLCSVEDRGRLQETQYFGPGTRLLVL.

The chain combines TRBV5-1 with TRBJ1-4; 9 positions agree with TRBD1. CDR3 length equals 15 residues. Germline CDR1 and CDR2: SGHRS and YFSETQ. The V segment lost 0 bases and the J segment 8 bases; nucleotides outside the gene matches: 5. CDR3 nucleotide sequence: TGCGCCAGCAGCTTGGGGGACAGGGTATTGGAAAAACTGTTTTTT. Residues: CASSLGDRVLEKLFF.

The chain is built from TRBV9 and TRBJ1-4, with D uncertain. Trimming removed 0 bases from V and 1 base from J, with 13 bases in between. Germline assignment: CDR1 SGDLS and CDR2 YYNGEE. The CDR3 runs to 17 residues. CDR3 sequence (DNA): TGTGCCAGCAGCGTAGCTCCGACAATGAAAACTAATGAAAAACTGTTTTTT. It specifies CASSVAPTMKTNEKLFF.

The V call is TRBV3-1, the J call TRBJ1-1; 8 bases are shared with TRBD1. Germline values: CDR1 LGHDT, CDR2 YNNKEL (reference sequence). Germline trimming cut 0 bases from V and 4 bases from J; bases unmatched to any gene: 1. The CDR3 runs 14 residues. CDR3 bases: TGTGCCAGCAGCCAAGACACAGGGGGCACTGAAGCTTTCTTT. This codes for CASSQDTGGTEAFF.

In this sample, this clonotype turned up many times. The gene calls are TRBV6-2 or TRBV6-3 and TRBJ2-1; D may be TRBD2 (6 bases). The length of the CDR3 is 15 residues. Per germline, CDR1 MNHEY and CDR2 SVGEGT. V was cut by 0 bases and J by 6 bases, with 12 bases left in between. DNA for the CDR3: TGTGCCAGCAGTTACTCGGCGGGCGGGGCCAATGAGCAGTTCTTC. This translates into CASSYSAGGANEQFF.

The CDR3 loop reads CASSEGGAVGNEQFF. Written as DNA, the CDR3 is TGTGCCAGCAGTGAGGGGGGGGCTGTGGGGAATGAGCAGTTCTTC. The chain combines TRBV25-1 with TRBJ2-1; tentatively, D is TRBD2 (7 bases). The V gene lost 3 bases and the J gene lost 7 bases, with 16 bases spanning the gap. CDR3 length equals 15 residues. Germline CDR1 and CDR2: MGHDK and SYGVNS.

The chain recombines TRBV20-1 with TRBJ2-7; 8 bases map to TRBD1. With 5 bases clipped from V and 1 base from J, the junction kept 4 bases outside the gene matches. The CDR3 consists of 13 residues. In germline, CDR1 is DFQATT, CDR2 SNEGSKA (reference sequence). DNA of the CDR3: TGCAGTGCTGGGGGACAGGCTTCCTACGAGCAGTACTTC. It translates to CSAGGQASYEQYF.